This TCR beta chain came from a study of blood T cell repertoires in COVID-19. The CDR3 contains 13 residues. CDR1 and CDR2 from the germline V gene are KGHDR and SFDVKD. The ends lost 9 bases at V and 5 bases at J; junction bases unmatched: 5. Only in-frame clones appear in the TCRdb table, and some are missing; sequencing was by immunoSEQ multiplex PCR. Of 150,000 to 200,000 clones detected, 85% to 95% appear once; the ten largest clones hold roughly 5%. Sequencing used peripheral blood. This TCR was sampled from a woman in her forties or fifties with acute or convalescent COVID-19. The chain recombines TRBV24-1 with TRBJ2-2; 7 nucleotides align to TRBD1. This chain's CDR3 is CATGQGVTGELFF. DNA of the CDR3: TGTGCCACCGGGCAGGGGGTGACCGGGGAGCTGTTTTTT.